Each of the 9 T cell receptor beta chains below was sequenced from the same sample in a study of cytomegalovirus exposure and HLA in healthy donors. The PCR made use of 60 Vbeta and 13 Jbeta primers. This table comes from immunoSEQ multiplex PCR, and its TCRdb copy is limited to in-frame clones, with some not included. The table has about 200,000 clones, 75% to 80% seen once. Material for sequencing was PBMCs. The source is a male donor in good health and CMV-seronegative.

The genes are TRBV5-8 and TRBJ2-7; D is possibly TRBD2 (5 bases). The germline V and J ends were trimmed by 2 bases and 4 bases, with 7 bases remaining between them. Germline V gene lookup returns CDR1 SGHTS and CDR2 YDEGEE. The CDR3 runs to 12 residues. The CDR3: CASSFRGYEQYF. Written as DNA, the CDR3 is TGTGCCAGCAGCTTCCGCGGGTACGAGCAGTACTTC.

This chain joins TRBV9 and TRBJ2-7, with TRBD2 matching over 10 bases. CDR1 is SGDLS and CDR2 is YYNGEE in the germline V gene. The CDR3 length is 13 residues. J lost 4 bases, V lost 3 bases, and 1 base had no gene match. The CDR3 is CASSEGLAYEQYF. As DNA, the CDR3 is TGTGCCAGCAGCGAGGGACTAGCGTACGAGCAGTACTTC.

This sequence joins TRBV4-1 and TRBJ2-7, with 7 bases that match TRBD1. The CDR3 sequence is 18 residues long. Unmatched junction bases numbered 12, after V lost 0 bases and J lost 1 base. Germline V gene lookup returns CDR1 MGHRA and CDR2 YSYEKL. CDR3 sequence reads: CASSQDSLGGLGSYEQYF. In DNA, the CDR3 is TGCGCCAGCAGCCAAGATAGCTTAGGGGGCCTAGGATCCTACGAGCAGTACTTC.

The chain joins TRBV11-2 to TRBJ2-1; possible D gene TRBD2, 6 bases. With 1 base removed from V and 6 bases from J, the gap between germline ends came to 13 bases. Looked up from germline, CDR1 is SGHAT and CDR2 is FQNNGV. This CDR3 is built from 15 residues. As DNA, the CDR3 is TGTGCCAGCAGCTTAGTGGGGGGAGCGGGCAATGAGCAGTTCTTC. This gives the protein CASSLVGGAGNEQFF.

In DNA, the CDR3 is TGTGCCAGCAGTGGGAGGGAGGGTAACTACGAGCAGTACTTC. Its translation is CASSGREGNYEQYF. The chain carries TRBV25-1 and TRBJ2-7, with 7 bases lining up with TRBD2. Germline V gives CDR1 MGHDK, CDR2 SYGVNS. Trimming took 4 bases from V and 3 from J; bases not matched to a gene: 6. This CDR3 comprises 14 residues.

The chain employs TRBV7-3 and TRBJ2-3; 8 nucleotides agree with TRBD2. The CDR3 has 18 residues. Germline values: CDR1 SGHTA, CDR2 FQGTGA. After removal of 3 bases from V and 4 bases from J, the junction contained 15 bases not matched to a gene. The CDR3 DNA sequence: TGTGCCAGCAGCTTTGGATTTGGGATAGCGGGATCCCCAGATACGCAGTATTTT. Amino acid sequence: CASSFGFGIAGSPDTQYF.

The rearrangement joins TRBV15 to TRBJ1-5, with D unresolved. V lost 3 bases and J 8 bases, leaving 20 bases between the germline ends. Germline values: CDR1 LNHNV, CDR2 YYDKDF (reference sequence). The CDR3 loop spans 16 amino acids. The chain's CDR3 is CATSSLPPTRGKPQHF. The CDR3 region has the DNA TGTGCCACCAGCAGTCTCCCCCCGACCCGGGGAAAGCCCCAGCATTTT.

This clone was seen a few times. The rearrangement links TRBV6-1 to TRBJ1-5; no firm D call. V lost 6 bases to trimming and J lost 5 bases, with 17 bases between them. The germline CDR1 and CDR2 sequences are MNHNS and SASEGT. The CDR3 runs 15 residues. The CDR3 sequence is CASSARRAVDQPQHF. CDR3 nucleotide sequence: TGTGCCAGCAGCGCTAGAAGAGCAGTAGATCAGCCCCAGCATTTT.

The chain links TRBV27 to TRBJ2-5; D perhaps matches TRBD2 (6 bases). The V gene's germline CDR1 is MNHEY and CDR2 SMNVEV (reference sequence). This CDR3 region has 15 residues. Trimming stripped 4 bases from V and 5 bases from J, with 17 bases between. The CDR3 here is CASSYTGDPGETQYF. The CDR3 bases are TGTGCCAGCAGTTACACGGGAGATCCCGGGGAGACCCAGTACTTC.